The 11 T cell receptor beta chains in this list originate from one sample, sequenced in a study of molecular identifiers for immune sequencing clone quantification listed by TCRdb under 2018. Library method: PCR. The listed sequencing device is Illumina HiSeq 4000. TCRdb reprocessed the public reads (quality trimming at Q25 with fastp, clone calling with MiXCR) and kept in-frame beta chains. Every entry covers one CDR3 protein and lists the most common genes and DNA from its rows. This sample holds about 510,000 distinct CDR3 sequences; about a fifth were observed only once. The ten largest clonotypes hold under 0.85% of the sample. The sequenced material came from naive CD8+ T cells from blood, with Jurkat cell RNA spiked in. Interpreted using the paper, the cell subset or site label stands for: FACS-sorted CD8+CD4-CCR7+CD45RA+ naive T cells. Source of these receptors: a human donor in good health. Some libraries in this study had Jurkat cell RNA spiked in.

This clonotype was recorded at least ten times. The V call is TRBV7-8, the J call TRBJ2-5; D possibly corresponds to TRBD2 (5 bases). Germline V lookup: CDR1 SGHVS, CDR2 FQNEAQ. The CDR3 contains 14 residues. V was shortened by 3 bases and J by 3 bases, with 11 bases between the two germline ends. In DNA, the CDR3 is TGTGCCAGCAGCTTCGGACTCGCCAAAGAGACCCAGTACTTC. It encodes CASSFGLAKETQYF.

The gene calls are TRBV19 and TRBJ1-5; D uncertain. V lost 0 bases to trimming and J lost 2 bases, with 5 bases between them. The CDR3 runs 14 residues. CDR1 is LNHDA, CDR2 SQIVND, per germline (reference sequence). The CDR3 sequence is CASSIEPGNQPQHF. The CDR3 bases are TGTGCCAGTAGTATAGAGCCCGGCAATCAGCCCCAGCATTTT.

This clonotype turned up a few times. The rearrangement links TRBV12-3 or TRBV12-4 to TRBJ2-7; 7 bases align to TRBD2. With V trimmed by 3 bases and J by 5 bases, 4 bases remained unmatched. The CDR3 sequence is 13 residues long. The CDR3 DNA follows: TGTGCCAGCAGTTTGGGAGGGAACCACGAGCAGTACTTC. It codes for CASSLGGNHEQYF.

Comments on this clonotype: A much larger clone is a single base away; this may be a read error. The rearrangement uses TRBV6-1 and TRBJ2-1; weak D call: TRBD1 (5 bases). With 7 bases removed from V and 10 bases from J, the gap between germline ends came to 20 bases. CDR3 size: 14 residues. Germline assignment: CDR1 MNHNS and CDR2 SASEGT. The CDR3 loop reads CASKQETRSYEQFF. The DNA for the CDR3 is TGTGCCAGCAAACAGGAAACGAGGTCCTACGAGCAGTTCTTC.

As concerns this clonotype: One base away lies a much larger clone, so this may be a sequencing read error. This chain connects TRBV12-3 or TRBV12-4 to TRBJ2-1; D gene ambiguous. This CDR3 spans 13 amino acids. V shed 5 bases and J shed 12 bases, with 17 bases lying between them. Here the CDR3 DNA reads TGTGCCAGCAGTGTCGGGTCCCGGGTATGGCAGTTCTTC. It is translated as CASSVGSRVWQFF.

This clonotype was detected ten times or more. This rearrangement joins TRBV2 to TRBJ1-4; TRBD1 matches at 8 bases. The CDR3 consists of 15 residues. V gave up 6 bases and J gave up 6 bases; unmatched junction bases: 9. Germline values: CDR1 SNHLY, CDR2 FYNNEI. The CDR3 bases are TGTGCCAGCAGGAGAAAGACAGGGGTTGATGAAAAACTGTTTTTT. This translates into CASRRKTGVDEKLFF.

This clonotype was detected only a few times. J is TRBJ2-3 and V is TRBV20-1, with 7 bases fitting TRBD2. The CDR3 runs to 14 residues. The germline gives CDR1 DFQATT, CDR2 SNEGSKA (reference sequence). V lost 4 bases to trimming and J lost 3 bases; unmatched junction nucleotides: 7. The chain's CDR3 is CSAIRLGGTDTQYF. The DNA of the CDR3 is TGCAGTGCTATACGGTTGGGGGGGACAGATACGCAGTATTTT.

The CDR3 bases are TGCAGTGCTAGGGGGACAGGGGTTGATATAGCAACTAATGAAAAACTGTTTTTT. Its protein product is CSARGTGVDIATNEKLFF. The chain joins TRBV20-1 to TRBJ1-4; 10 bases are shared with TRBD1. The CDR3 totals 18 residues. Germline CDR1 reads DFQATT; CDR2 reads SNEGSKA (reference sequence). The V and J ends lost 3 bases and 0 bases, in that order; junction bases with no gene match: 10.

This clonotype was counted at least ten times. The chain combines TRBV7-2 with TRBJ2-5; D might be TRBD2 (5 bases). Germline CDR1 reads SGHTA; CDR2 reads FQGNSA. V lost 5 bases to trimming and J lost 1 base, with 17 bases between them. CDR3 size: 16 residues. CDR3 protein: CASSPDVLSGQETQYF. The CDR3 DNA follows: TGTGCCAGCAGCCCTGATGTCCTAAGCGGCCAAGAGACCCAGTACTTC.

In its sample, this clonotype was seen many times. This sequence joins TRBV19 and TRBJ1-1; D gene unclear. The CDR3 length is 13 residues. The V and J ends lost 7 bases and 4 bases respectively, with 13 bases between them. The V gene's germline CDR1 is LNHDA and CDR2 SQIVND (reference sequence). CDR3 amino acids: CASITTGVTEAFF. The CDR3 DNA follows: TGTGCCAGTATTACGACGGGAGTCACTGAAGCTTTCTTT.

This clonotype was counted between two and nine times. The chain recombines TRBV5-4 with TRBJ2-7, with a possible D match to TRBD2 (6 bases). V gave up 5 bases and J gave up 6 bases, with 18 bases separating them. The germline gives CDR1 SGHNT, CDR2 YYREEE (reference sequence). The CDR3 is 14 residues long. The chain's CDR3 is CASRRSGELPEQYF. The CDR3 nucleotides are TGTGCCAGCAGACGGTCGGGGGAGCTTCCCGAGCAGTACTTC. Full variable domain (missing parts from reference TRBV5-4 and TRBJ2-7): ETGVTQSPTHLIKTRGQQVTLRCSSQSGHNTVSWYQQALGQGPQFIFQYYREEENGRGNFPPRFSGLQFPNYSSELNVNALELDDSALYLCASRRSGELPEQYFGPGTRLTVT.